These 15 T cell receptor beta chains came from one sample sequenced in a study of blood T cell repertoires in COVID-19. Only in-frame clones appear in the TCRdb table, and some are missing; sequencing was by immunoSEQ multiplex PCR. The sample yields 120,000 to 150,000 clones, around 87% seen once. Sequenced: peripheral blood. These receptors all stem from a man aged 18 to 29 with COVID-19, enrolled during active disease.

This chain connects TRBV5-6 to TRBJ1-1; perhaps TRBD1 as D (6 bases). This CDR3 region has 14 residues. Deletions cut 3 bases from V and 4 bases from J, with 13 bases between. The germline V gene encodes CDR1 SGHDT and CDR2 YYEEEE. In nucleotides, the CDR3 is TGTGCCAGCAGCTACGGCAGGGGTGCCACTGAAGCTTTCTTT. It is translated as CASSYGRGATEAFF.

This clone was recorded only once. The chain couples TRBV19 to TRBJ2-3, with TRBD2 matching 10 bases. Losses at the gene ends were 4 bases for V and 1 base for J; bases not matched to a gene: 5. Looked up from germline, CDR1 is LNHDA and CDR2 is SQIVND (reference sequence). CDR3 length: 16 residues. The CDR3, as DNA: TGTGCCAGTAGTACCCCCGGGACTAGCGGCACAGATACGCAGTATTTT. Translating it yields CASSTPGTSGTDTQYF.

The chain couples TRBV28 to TRBJ2-5; possible D gene TRBD2, 6 bases. The CDR3 contains 13 residues. CDR1 and CDR2 (germline): MDHEN, SYDVKM. The V end lost 0 bases, the J end lost 5 bases, and 7 bases lay between the germline ends. The CDR3 is CASSLWEGETQYF. The CDR3 nucleotides are TGTGCCAGCAGTTTATGGGAGGGCGAGACCCAGTACTTC.

The rearrangement uses TRBV5-1 and TRBJ1-1; 8 nucleotides align to TRBD1. V was pared by 0 bases and J by 8 bases, with 6 bases of the junction left unmatched. CDR1 and CDR2 (germline): SGHRS, YFSETQ. CDR3 size: 14 residues. CDR3 DNA: TGCGCCAGCAGCTTGGGGACTGGACAGGGAGAAGCTTTCTTT. Its protein product is CASSLGTGQGEAFF.

CDR3 coding DNA: TGTGCCAGCCGGGGGAGCCACGAGCAGTACTTC. Amino acid sequence: CASRGSHEQYF. The chain has TRBV28 and TRBJ2-7; TRBD2 is a possible D gene (6 bases). Germline assignment: CDR1 MDHEN and CDR2 SYDVKM. V lost 8 bases and J lost 5, with 10 bases in between. This CDR3 comprises 11 residues.

This sequence joins TRBV30 and TRBJ1-6; D not certain. CDR1 is GTSNPN and CDR2 is SVGIG in the germline V gene (reference sequence). The CDR3 loop spans 17 amino acids. V gave up 2 bases and J gave up 0 bases, with 14 bases separating them. This CDR3 reads CAWSMRFGSSYNSPLHF. The CDR3 region has the DNA TGTGCCTGGAGTATGCGGTTCGGGAGCTCCTATAATTCACCCCTCCACTTT.

This clone has a handful of counts. The rearrangement uses TRBV19 and TRBJ1-5; 10 bases are shared with TRBD1. Germline V gene sequence: CDR1 LNHDA, CDR2 SQIVND (reference sequence). V dropped 4 bases and J dropped 5; count of bases not matched to a gene: 8. The CDR3 sequence is 16 residues long. The DNA of the CDR3 is TGTGCCAGTAGTACCGGGGGGGACAGGGGTTATCAGCCCCAGCATTTT. Amino acid sequence: CASSTGGDRGYQPQHF.

V is TRBV2 and J is TRBJ2-5, with 9 bases fitting TRBD2. The length of the CDR3 is 13 residues. V was clipped by 6 bases and J by 4 bases; unmatched bases: 3. Germline V gene sequence: CDR1 SNHLY, CDR2 FYNNEI. The CDR3 region has the DNA TGTGCCAGCAGAGTAGCGGGAGTAGAGACCCAGTACTTC. Translating it yields CASRVAGVETQYF.

This clone has a count of ten or more. The chain carries TRBV14 and TRBJ2-7; no firm D call. V was clipped by 4 bases and J by 3 bases, with 10 bases between them. The CDR3 is made up of 13 amino acids. CDR1 is SGHDN and CDR2 is FVKESK in the germline V gene. DNA of the CDR3: TGTGCCAGCAGCCCCTTCGTCGGCTACGAGCAGTACTTC. Its translation is CASSPFVGYEQYF.

The V and J genes are TRBV7-9 and TRBJ2-7, with D uncertain. Germline V gene sequence: CDR1 SEHNR, CDR2 FQNEAQ (reference sequence). V gave up 3 bases and J gave up 0 bases, with 9 bases separating them. There are 14 residues in the CDR3. The CDR3 coding sequence is TGTGCCAGCAGCTTTTCCCGGAGCTCCTACGAGCAGTACTTC. Its protein product is CASSFSRSSYEQYF. Combining the CDR3 with reference TRBV7-9 and TRBJ2-7 gives the whole variable domain DTGVSQNPRHKITKRGQNVTFRCDPISEHNRLYWYRQTLGQGPEFLTYFQNEAQLEKSRLLSDRFSAERPKGSFSTLEIQRTEQGDSAMYLCASSFSRSSYEQYFGPGTRLTVT.

This clone is a singleton in its sample. DNA of the CDR3: TGTGCCAGCAGGTTCTCGACAGGCCTCTCCTACGAGCAGTACTTC. This sequence encodes CASRFSTGLSYEQYF. The V gene is TRBV27, the J gene TRBJ2-7; D is perhaps TRBD1 (6 bases). The V gene's germline CDR1 is MNHEY and CDR2 SMNVEV (reference sequence). This CDR3 is built from 15 residues. V lost 6 bases and J lost 0, with 15 bases in between.

V and J are TRBV5-6 and TRBJ2-5; 9 bases match TRBD2. Germline V gives CDR1 SGHDT, CDR2 YYEEEE. The ends lost 4 bases at V and 5 bases at J; junction bases unmatched: 6. The CDR3 consists of 14 residues. CDR3 residues: CASSQGLALETQYF. As DNA, the CDR3 is TGTGCCAGCAGCCAGGGACTAGCTTTGGAGACCCAGTACTTC. The full variable domain, completed using reference TRBV5-6 and TRBJ2-5, is DAGVTQSPTHLIKTRGQQVTLRCSPKSGHDTVSWYQQALGQGPQFIFQYYEEEERQRGNFPDRFSGHQFPNYSSELNVNALLLGDSALYLCASSQGLALETQYFGPGTRLLVL.

V is TRBV19 and J is TRBJ1-6; D possibly corresponds to TRBD1 (5 bases). The ends were cut back, 1 base at V and 7 bases at J, with 5 bases in the middle. Germline CDR1 and CDR2: LNHDA and SQIVND (reference sequence). The CDR3 is made up of 13 amino acids. CDR3 DNA sequence: TGTGCCAGTAGTATAGGACAGAATTCACCCCTCCACTTT. Translated, it gives CASSIGQNSPLHF.

This chain links TRBV2 with TRBJ2-7, with 10 bases identical to TRBD2. CDR3 length: 19 amino acids. Germline V gene data show CDR1 as SNHLY and CDR2 as FYNNEI. Germline trimming cut 6 bases from V and 4 bases from J; bases unmatched to any gene: 21. This CDR3 is CASSRSFTPASGSRYEQYF. CDR3 sequence (DNA): TGTGCCAGCAGCCGATCTTTTACCCCGGCTAGCGGGAGCAGATACGAGCAGTACTTC.

The chain carries TRBV5-1 and TRBJ2-1; TRBD2 aligns across 9 bases. Per germline, CDR1 SGHRS and CDR2 YFSETQ. V gave up 4 bases and J gave up 7 bases; unmatched junction bases: 21. The length of the CDR3 is 19 residues. The chain's CDR3 is CASSRAGGLAGGPRNEQFF. The CDR3 coding sequence is TGCGCCAGCAGCCGGGCAGGGGGGTTGGCGGGAGGGCCCAGGAATGAGCAGTTCTTC.